This entry describes one T cell receptor beta chain. Per the authors' pipeline: Amplification of reference gene primers provided the estimated nucleated cell counts. The repertoire was sequenced with immunoSEQ multiplex PCR; TCRdb's copy has only in-frame clones and lacks some. Clone size and the V and J calls come from that table; the DNA yielded D and trimming. The sample holds some 150,000 clones, approximately 90% seen once. The data derive from a study of blood T cell repertoires in COVID-19. Study details: Sites in the United States, Italy and Spain provided acute and convalescent COVID-19 samples. PBMCs, B-cell-depleted T cells, or T cells provided the cDNA or gDNA that made up the material.

This CDR3 has 15 amino acids. The V end lost 0 bases, the J end lost 8 bases, and 13 bases lay between the germline ends. Germline V lookup: CDR1 LNHNV, CDR2 YYDKDF (reference sequence). The chain links TRBV15 to TRBJ1-4; a weak D match, TRBD1 (6 bases). Sequenced input: peripheral blood. The TCR sequence derives from a woman aged 40 to 49 with acute or convalescent COVID-19. In DNA, the CDR3 is TGTGCCACCAGCAGAGATTTGGGGGCTGGGGAAAAACTGTTTTTT. Translated: CATSRDLGAGEKLFF.